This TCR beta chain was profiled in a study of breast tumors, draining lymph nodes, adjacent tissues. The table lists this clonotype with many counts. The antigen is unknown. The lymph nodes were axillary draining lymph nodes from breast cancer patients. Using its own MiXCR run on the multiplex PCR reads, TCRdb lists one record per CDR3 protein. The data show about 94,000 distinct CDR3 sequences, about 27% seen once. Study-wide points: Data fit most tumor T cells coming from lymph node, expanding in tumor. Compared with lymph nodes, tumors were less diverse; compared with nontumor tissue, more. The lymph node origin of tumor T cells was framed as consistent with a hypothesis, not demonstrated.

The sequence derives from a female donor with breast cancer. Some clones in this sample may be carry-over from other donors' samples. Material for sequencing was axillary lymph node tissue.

CDR3 residues: CASSYPRDSSYEQYF. The CDR3 DNA sequence: TGTGCCAGCAGTTATCCCAGGGACAGCTCCTACGAGCAGTACTTC. The chain carries TRBV28 and TRBJ2-7; TRBD1 agrees at 7 bases. This CDR3 contains 15 residues. Germline V gives CDR1 MDHEN, CDR2 SYDVKM. V lost 4 bases to trimming and J lost 0 bases; unmatched junction nucleotides: 6. Looking up the rest from reference TRBV28 and TRBJ2-7 gives the full variable domain: DVKVTQSSRYLVKRTGEKVFLECVQDMDHENMFWYRQDPGLGLRLIYFSYDVKMKEKGDIPEGYSVSREKKERFSLILESASTNQTSMYLCASSYPRDSSYEQYFGPGTRLTVT.